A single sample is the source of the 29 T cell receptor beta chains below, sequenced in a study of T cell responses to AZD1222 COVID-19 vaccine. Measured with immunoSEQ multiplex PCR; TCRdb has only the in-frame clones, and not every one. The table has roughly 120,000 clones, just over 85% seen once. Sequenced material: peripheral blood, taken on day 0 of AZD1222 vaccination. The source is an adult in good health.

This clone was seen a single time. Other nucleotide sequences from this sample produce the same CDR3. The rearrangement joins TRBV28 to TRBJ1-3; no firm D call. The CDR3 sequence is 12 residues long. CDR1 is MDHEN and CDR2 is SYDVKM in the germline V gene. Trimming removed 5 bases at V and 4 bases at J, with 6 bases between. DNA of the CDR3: TGTGCCAGCAGTCTTAGGGGAAACACCATATATTTT. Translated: CASSLRGNTIYF.

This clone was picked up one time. CDR3 bases: TGCGCCAGCAGTCCCTCCTCGGGGGCGGTCGCCTACAATGAGCAGTTCTTC. The encoded protein is CASSPSSGAVAYNEQFF. The rearrangement links TRBV10-1 to TRBJ2-1; either TRBD1 or TRBD2 may fit D (6 bases each). The germline V and J ends were trimmed by 5 bases and 2 bases, with 19 bases remaining between them. Germline CDR1 WNHNN, CDR2 SYGVQD (reference sequence). The CDR3 has 17 residues.

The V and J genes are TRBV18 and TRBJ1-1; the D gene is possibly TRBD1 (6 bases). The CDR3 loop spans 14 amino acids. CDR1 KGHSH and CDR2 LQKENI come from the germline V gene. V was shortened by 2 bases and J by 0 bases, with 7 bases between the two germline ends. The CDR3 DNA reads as TGTGCCAGCTCACCAGACAGGTTGAACACTGAAGCTTTCTTT. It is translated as CASSPDRLNTEAFF.

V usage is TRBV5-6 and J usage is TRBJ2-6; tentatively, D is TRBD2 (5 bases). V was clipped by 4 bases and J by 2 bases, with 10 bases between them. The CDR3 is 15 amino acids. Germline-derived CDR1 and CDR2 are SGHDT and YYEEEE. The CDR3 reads CASSQSGAGANVLTF. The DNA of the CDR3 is TGTGCCAGCAGCCAGTCCGGGGCTGGGGCCAACGTCCTGACTTTC.

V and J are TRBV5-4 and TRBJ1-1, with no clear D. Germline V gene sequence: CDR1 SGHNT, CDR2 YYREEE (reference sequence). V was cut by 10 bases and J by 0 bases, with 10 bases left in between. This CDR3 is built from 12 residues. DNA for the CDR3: TGTGCCTTCGCGGTGTTGAACACTGAAGCTTTCTTT. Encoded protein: CAFAVLNTEAFF.

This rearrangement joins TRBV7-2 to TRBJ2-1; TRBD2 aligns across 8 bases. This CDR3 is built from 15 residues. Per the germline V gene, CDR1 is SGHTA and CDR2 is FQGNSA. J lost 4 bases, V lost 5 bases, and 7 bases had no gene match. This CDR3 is CASSGAGAGYNEQFF. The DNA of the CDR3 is TGTGCCAGCAGCGGAGCGGGAGCGGGGTACAATGAGCAGTTCTTC. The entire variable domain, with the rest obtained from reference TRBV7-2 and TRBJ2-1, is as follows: GAGVSQSPSNKVTEKGKDVELRCDPISGHTALYWYRQSLGQGLEFLIYFQGNSAPDKSGLPSDRFSAERTGGSVSTLTIQRTQQEDSAVYLCASSGAGAGYNEQFFGPGTRLTVL.

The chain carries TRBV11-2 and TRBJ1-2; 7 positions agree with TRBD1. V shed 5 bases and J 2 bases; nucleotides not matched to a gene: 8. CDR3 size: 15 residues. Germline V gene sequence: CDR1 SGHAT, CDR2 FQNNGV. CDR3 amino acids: CASSRTTQGNYGYTF. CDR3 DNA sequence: TGTGCCAGCAGCCGTACGACACAGGGGAACTATGGCTACACCTTC. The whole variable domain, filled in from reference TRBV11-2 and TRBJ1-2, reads EAGVAQSPRYKIIEKRQSVAFWCNPISGHATLYWYQQILGQGPKLLIQFQNNGVVDDSQLPKDRFSAERLKGVDSTLKIQPAKLEDSAVYLCASSRTTQGNYGYTFGSGTRLTVV.

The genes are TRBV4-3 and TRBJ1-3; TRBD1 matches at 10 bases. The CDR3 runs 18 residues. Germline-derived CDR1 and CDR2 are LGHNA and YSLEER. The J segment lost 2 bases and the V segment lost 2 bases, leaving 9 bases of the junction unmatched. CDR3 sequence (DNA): TGCGCCAGCAGCCAACAATCAGGGGGACAGGGGACTGGAAACACCATATATTTT. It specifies CASSQQSGGQGTGNTIYF.

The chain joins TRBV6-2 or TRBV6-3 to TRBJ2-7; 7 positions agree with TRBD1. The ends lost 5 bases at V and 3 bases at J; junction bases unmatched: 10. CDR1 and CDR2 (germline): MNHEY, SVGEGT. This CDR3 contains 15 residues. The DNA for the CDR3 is TGTGCCAGCAGTCCCCGGGACAGAAGTTTCTACGAGCAGTACTTC. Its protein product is CASSPRDRSFYEQYF.

In DNA, the CDR3 is TGTGCCAGCAGTTTTACAGGTTCCTGGAGTTTCCTCCACTTT. It translates to CASSFTGSWSFLHF. This chain connects TRBV27 to TRBJ1-6; D is possibly TRBD1 (5 bases). The V end was cut by 3 bases, the J end by 15 bases, with 18 bases between. CDR1 and CDR2 (germline): MNHEY, SMNVEV (reference sequence). The CDR3 covers 14 residues.

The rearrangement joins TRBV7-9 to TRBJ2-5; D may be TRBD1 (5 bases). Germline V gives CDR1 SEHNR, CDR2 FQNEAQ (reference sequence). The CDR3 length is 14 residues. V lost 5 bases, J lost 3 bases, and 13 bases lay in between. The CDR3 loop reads CASSPGQGKETQYF. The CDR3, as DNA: TGTGCCAGCAGCCCCGGGCAGGGTAAAGAGACCCAGTACTTC. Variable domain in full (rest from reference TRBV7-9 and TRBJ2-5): DTGVSQNPRHKITKRGQNVTFRCDPISEHNRLYWYRQTLGQGPEFLTYFQNEAQLEKSRLLSDRFSAERPKGSFSTLEIQRTEQGDSAMYLCASSPGQGKETQYFGPGTRLLVL.

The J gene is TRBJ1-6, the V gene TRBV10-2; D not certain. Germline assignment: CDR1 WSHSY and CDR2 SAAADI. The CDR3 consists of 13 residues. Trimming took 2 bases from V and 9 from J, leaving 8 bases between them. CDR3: CASSEPQVSPLHF. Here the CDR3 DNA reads TGCGCCAGCAGTGAGCCGCAGGTTTCACCCCTCCACTTT.

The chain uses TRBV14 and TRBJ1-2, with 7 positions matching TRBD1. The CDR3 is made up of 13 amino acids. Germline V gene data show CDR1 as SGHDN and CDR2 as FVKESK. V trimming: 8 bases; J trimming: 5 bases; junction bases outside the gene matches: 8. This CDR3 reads CASAQGGRYGYTF. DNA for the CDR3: TGTGCCAGCGCCCAAGGGGGCCGGTATGGCTACACCTTC.

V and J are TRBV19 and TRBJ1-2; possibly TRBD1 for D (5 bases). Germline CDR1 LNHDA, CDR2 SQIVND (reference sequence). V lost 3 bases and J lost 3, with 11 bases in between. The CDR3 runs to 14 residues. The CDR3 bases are TGTGCCAGTAGTATCGCACCGGGGGACTATGGCTACACCTTC. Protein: CASSIAPGDYGYTF.

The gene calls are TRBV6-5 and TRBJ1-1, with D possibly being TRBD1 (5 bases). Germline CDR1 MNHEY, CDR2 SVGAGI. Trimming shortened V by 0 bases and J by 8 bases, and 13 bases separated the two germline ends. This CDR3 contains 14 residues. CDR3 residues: CASSYSQGWGEAFF. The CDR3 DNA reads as TGTGCCAGCAGTTACTCCCAGGGATGGGGGGAAGCTTTCTTT.

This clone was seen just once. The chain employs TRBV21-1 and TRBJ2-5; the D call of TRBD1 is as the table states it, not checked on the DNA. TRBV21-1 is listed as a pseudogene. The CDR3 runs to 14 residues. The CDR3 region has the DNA TGTGCCAGACCAATGATCGACAGGGGAGAGACCCAGTACTTC. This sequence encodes CARPMIDRGETQYF.

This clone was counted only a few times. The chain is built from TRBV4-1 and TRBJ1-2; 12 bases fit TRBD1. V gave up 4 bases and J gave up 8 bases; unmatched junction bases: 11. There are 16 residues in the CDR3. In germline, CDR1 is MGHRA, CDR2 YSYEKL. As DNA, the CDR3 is TGCGCCAGCAGCCGCCTTCTAGGGGACAGGGGGCAGGGCTACACCTTC. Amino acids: CASSRLLGDRGQGYTF.

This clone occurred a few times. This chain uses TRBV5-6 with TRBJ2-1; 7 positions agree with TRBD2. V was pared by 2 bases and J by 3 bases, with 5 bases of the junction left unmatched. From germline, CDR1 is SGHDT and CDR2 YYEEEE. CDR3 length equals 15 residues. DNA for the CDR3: TGTGCCAGCAGCTTTTGGCGGGAGTTCTACAATGAGCAGTTCTTC. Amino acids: CASSFWREFYNEQFF.

The CDR3 DNA follows: TGTGCCAGCAGCTTACAGGGGCTCGAACACGGGGAGCTGTTTTTT. Amino acids: CASSLQGLEHGELFF. This chain links TRBV2 with TRBJ2-2; 7 bases are a match to TRBD1. The CDR3 has 15 amino acids. With 6 bases clipped from V and 7 bases from J, the junction kept 11 bases outside the gene matches. Germline V gene lookup returns CDR1 SNHLY and CDR2 FYNNEI.

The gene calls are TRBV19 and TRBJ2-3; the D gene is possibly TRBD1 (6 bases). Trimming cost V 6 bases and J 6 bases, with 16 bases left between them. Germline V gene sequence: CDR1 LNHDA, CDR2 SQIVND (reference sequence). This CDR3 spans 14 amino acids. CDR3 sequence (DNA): TGTGCCAGTAGCCGGGACATAGGGTCTGATACGCAGTATTTT. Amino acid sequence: CASSRDIGSDTQYF.

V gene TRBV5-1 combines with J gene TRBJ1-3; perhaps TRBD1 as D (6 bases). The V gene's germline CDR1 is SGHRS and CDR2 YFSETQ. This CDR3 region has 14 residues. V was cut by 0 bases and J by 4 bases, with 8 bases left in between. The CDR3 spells CASSLAGVGNTIYF. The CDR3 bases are TGCGCCAGCAGCTTGGCAGGGGTCGGAAACACCATATATTTT.

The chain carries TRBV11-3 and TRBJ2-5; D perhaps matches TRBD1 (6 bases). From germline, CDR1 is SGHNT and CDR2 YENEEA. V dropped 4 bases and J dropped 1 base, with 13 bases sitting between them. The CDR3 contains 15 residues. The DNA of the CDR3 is TGTGCCAGCAGCTCGACAGGCTTAGGCCAAGAGACCCAGTACTTC. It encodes CASSSTGLGQETQYF.

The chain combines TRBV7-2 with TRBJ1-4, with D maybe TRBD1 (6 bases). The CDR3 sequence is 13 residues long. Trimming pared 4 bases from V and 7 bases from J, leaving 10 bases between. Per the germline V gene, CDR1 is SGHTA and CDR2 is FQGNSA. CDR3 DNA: TGTGCCAGCAGCTCCAGACAGGTTGAAAAACTGTTTTTT. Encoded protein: CASSSRQVEKLFF.

CDR3 protein: CASSAFSRYGYTF. CDR3 in DNA: TGTGCCAGCAGCGCGTTTAGTCGGTATGGCTACACCTTC. The rearrangement joins TRBV9 to TRBJ1-2; no firm D call. Looked up from germline, CDR1 is SGDLS and CDR2 is YYNGEE. The length of the CDR3 is 13 residues. With 3 bases removed from V and 5 bases from J, the gap between germline ends came to 11 bases.

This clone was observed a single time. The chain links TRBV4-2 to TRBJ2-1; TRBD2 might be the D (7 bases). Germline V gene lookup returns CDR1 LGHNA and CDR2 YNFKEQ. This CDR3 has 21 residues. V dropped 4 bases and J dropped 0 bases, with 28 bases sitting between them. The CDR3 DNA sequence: TGTGCCAGCAGCCCCGCCGGGGGCGGGAGTAGCCCCCTGAGCTCCTACAATGAGCAGTTCTTC. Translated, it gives CASSPAGGGSSPLSSYNEQFF.

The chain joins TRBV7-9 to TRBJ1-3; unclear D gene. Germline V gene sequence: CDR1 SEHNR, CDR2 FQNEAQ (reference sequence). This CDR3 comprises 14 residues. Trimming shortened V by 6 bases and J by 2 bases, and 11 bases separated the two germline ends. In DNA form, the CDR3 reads TGTGCCAGCAGTCAAGACACAGCTGGAAACACCATATATTTT. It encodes CASSQDTAGNTIYF.

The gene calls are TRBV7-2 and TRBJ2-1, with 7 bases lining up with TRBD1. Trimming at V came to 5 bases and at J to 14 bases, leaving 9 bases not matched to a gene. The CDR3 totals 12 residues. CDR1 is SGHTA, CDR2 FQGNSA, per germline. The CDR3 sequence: CASSPGGPSEFF. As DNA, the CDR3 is TGTGCCAGCAGCCCAGGGGGACCCTCGGAGTTCTTC.

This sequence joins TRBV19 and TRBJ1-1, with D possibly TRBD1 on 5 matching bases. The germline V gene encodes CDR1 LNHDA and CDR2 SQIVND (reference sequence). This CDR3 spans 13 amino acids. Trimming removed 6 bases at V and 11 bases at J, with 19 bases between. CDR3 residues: CASSQGLKAAAFF. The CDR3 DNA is TGTGCCAGTAGCCAGGGACTCAAAGCAGCGGCTTTCTTT.

Here the CDR3 reads CSVGPDDSYNSPLHF. The CDR3 DNA follows: TGCAGCGTTGGGCCAGACGACTCCTATAATTCACCCCTCCACTTT. The rearrangement joins TRBV29-1 to TRBJ1-6; no firm D call. Trimming stripped 4 bases from V and 0 bases from J, with 10 bases between. The CDR3 sequence is 15 residues long. Germline-derived CDR1 and CDR2 are SQVTM and ANQGSEA.